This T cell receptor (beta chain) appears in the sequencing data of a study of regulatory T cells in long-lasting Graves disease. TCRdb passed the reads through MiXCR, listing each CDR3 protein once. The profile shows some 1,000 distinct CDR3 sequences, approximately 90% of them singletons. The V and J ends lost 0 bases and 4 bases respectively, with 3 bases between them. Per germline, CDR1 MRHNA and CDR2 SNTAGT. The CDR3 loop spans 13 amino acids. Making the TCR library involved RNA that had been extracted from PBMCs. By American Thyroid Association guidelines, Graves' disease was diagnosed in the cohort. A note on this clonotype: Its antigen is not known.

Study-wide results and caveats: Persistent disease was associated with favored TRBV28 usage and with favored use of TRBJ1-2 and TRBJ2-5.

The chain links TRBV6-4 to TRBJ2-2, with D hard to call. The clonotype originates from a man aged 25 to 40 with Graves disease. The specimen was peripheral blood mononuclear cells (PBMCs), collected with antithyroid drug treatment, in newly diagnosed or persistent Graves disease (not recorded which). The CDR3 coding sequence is TGTGCCAGCAGTGACTCGGGCACCGGGGAGCTGTTTTTT. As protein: CASSDSGTGELFF.